The 10 T cell receptor beta chains presented below share a single source sample, sequenced in a study of yellow fever vaccine responses in identical twins. TCRdb re-called the RT-PCR reads through MiXCR, storing one row per CDR3 protein. Of roughly 2,000 distinct CDR3 sequences in the sample, approximately 85% were seen once. Sample: T cells from blood (PBMCs), unsorted or a sorted subset (not recorded which), taken before or after yellow fever vaccination (not recorded which). The receptor source for this set is a woman aged 18-35 years who received the yellow fever vaccine.

The rearrangement links TRBV19 to TRBJ1-2; D not certain. Germline CDR1 is LNHDA and CDR2 is SQIVND (reference sequence). The CDR3 runs 17 residues. V lost 4 bases, J lost 0 bases, and 18 bases lay in between. The DNA of the CDR3 is TGTGCCAGTAGTAAGGGTTCAGAACAGAGGACTAACTATGGCTACACCTTC. Residues: CASSKGSEQRTNYGYTF.

The chain has TRBV5-1 and TRBJ2-1; TRBD2 is a possible D gene (6 bases). Germline CDR1 reads SGHRS; CDR2 reads YFSETQ. The V gene lost 7 bases and the J gene lost 4 bases, with 9 bases spanning the gap. The CDR3 covers 12 residues. The CDR3 DNA sequence: TGCGCCAGCGTGGGGGGATACAATGAGCAGTTCTTC. As protein: CASVGGYNEQFF.

V usage is TRBV5-1 and J usage is TRBJ2-1; possibly TRBD1 or TRBD2 for D (7 bases each). V lost 4 bases to trimming and J lost 6 bases, with 23 bases between them. This CDR3 region has 17 residues. CDR1 and CDR2 (germline): SGHRS, YFSETQ. The CDR3 reads CASSTNGGQGVGNEQFF. In DNA, the CDR3 is TGCGCCAGCAGCACAAACGGGGGGCAGGGGGTCGGCAATGAGCAGTTCTTC.

The V call is TRBV2, the J call TRBJ2-1, with D possibly matching TRBD1 (5 bases). The ends were cut back, 1 base at V and 1 base at J, with 14 bases in the middle. Germline lookup yields CDR1 SNHLY and CDR2 FYNNEI. The CDR3 totals 17 residues. The CDR3 DNA reads as TGTGCCAGCAGTGAAGGGCGTCAGGGATGGTCCTACAATGAGCAGTTCTTC. This encodes CASSEGRQGWSYNEQFF.

The J gene is TRBJ1-1, the V gene TRBV2; no reliable D call. Germline V gene data show CDR1 as SNHLY and CDR2 as FYNNEI. V lost 5 bases to trimming and J lost 0 bases, with 13 bases between them. The CDR3 has 15 residues. In DNA form, the CDR3 reads TGTGCCAGCAGTCAGACGGTACAGATGAACACTGAAGCTTTCTTT. Amino acid sequence: CASSQTVQMNTEAFF.

This chain connects TRBV2 to TRBJ1-1; TRBD1 is a possible D gene (6 bases). The germline V and J ends were trimmed by 5 bases and 0 bases, with 10 bases remaining between them. From germline, CDR1 is SNHLY and CDR2 FYNNEI. CDR3 length: 14 residues. CDR3 sequence reads: CASSSGTMNTEAFF. CDR3 DNA: TGTGCCAGCAGTTCTGGGACAATGAACACTGAAGCTTTCTTT.

This sequence joins TRBV11-2 and TRBJ2-3, with 7 positions matching TRBD2. CDR1 and CDR2 (germline): SGHAT, FQNNGV. The CDR3 length is 17 residues. V gave up 2 bases and J gave up 2 bases; unmatched junction bases: 10. The DNA for the CDR3 is TGTGCCAGCAGCTTAAAGGTCCCAGCGGGGCTCACAGATACGCAGTATTTT. The encoded protein is CASSLKVPAGLTDTQYF.

The genes are TRBV6-4 and TRBJ1-5; 7 bases align to TRBD1. J gave up 0 bases and V 6 bases, and 5 bases lay outside the gene matches. The CDR3 is 15 residues long. Germline V gene data show CDR1 as MRHNA and CDR2 as SNTAGT. The CDR3 spells CASRDGQASNQPQHF. The DNA for the CDR3 is TGTGCCAGCAGGGACGGACAGGCTAGCAATCAGCCCCAGCATTTT.

This clonotype was observed once. The chain has TRBV28 and TRBJ2-7, with TRBD1 as a possible D gene (6 bases). CDR1 MDHEN and CDR2 SYDVKM come from the germline V gene. The ends were cut back, 6 bases at V and 0 bases at J, with 12 bases in the middle. This CDR3 has 14 amino acids. The DNA of the CDR3 is TGTGCCAGCAGAACAGGGCCTCACTCCTACGAGCAGTACTTC. Encoded protein: CASRTGPHSYEQYF.

For the CDR3, the DNA is TGTGCCAGCAGCCCCCCCTCGGGTGAGCAGTACTTC. Protein product: CASSPPSGEQYF. The chain carries TRBV5-5 and TRBJ2-7; D gene uncertain. Trimming shortened V by 4 bases and J by 7 bases, and 12 bases separated the two germline ends. This CDR3 is 12 amino acids long. Germline CDR1 reads SGHKS; CDR2 reads YYEKEE (reference sequence).